This T cell receptor (beta chain) stems from a study of patients and donors after allogeneic stem cell transplantation. This clonotype showed up many times. One entry per CDR3 protein results from TCRdb running MiXCR on the RT-PCR reads. Among around 30,000 distinct CDR3 sequences, roughly 8% were seen once, and the ten largest hold less than 50%. CDR1 and CDR2 from the germline V gene are ENHRY and SYGVKD. V lost 8 bases, J lost 7 bases, and 3 bases stayed unmatched. This CDR3 has 13 amino acids. The source is a human donor who was either an allogeneic HSCT recipient or a stem cell or donor lymphocyte infusion donor (not recorded which). It is not recorded whose cells these are; they may come from a transplant donor. Sequenced sample: blood, either unsorted or a sorted T cell fraction (not recorded which). V gene TRBV10-3 combines with J gene TRBJ1-6; TRBD1 aligns across 9 bases. This CDR3 is CAISDRGNSPLHF. The CDR3 coding sequence is TGTGCCATCTCGGACAGGGGAAATTCACCCCTCCACTTT.